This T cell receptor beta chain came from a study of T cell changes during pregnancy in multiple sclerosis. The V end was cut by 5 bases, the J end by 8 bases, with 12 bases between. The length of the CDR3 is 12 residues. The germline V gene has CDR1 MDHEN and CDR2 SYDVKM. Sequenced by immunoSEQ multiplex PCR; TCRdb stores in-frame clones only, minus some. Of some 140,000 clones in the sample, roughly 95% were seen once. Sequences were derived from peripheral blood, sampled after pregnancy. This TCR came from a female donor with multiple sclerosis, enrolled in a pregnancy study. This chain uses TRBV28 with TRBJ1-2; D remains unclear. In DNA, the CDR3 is TGTGCCAGCAGTGACGGACTATGGGGCTACACCTTC. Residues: CASSDGLWGYTF.